Below, 14 T cell receptor beta chains from the same sample are listed, as sequenced in a study of identical twins. TCRdb used MiXCR to reprocess the 5' RACE reads, holding one entry per CDR3 protein. The table lists approximately 890,000 distinct CDR3 sequences, 9% to 15% of them singletons. Separately, the same data were catalogued under a study of yellow fever vaccine responses in identical twins.

Sequenced input: PBMCs. All receptors come from a woman between 18 and 29 years old in good health.

In the case of this clonotype: A junction end diverges from the germline sequence, so it may reflect a read error. The gene calls are TRBV29-1 and TRBJ2-2; possible D gene TRBD2, 7 bases. CDR3 length: 15 residues. CDR1 and CDR2 from the germline V gene are SQVTM and ANQGSEA. Here the CDR3 reads CSAGSSGGIGGELVF. In nucleotides, the CDR3 is TGCAGTGCGGGGTCGTCGGGAGGAATAGGGGGGGAGCTGGTTTTT.

This clonotype was seen more than once but under ten times. The chain recombines TRBV20-1 with TRBJ2-3, with 8 bases identical to TRBD2. The length of the CDR3 is 14 residues. The V gene's germline CDR1 is DFQATT and CDR2 SNEGSKA (reference sequence). V lost 6 bases, J lost 3 bases, and 8 bases stayed unmatched. The CDR3 loop is CSALAGLTTDTQYF. DNA for the CDR3: TGCAGTGCGCTAGCGGGTCTTACGACAGATACGCAGTATTTT.

This clonotype was picked up a small number of times. The chain recombines TRBV28 with TRBJ2-7, with TRBD2 as a possible D gene (5 bases). V was pared by 6 bases and J by 3 bases, with 15 bases between. The CDR3 is 14 amino acids. Germline CDR1 reads MDHEN; CDR2 reads SYDVKM. The DNA for the CDR3 is TGTGCCAGCAGCCCTAGCCACGACTTCTACGAGCAGTACTTC. The encoded protein is CASSPSHDFYEQYF.

This clonotype has a count of ten or more. The chain couples TRBV2 to TRBJ1-5; TRBD1 matches 8 bases. From germline, CDR1 is SNHLY and CDR2 FYNNEI. The CDR3 runs 12 residues. V was clipped by 7 bases and J by 5 bases; unmatched bases: 1. The CDR3 sequence: CASTTGDQPQHF. CDR3 DNA: TGTGCCAGCACGACAGGGGATCAGCCCCAGCATTTT.

This clonotype showed up just a few times. The rearrangement uses TRBV2 and TRBJ2-1, with TRBD2 identical over 11 bases. The trim removed 6 bases at V and 0 bases at J, leaving 7 bases unmatched. CDR1 is SNHLY, CDR2 FYNNEI, per germline. The CDR3 has 17 amino acids. The CDR3 DNA reads TGTGCCAGCAGCCCAAGGACTAGCGGGTTCTCCTACAATGAGCAGTTCTTC. Its translation: CASSPRTSGFSYNEQFF.

This chain connects TRBV4-1 to TRBJ1-2; D is ambiguous. Germline V gene sequence: CDR1 MGHRA, CDR2 YSYEKL. Trimming pared 0 bases from V and 10 bases from J, leaving 15 bases between. The CDR3 is made up of 14 amino acids. The CDR3 DNA reads TGCGCCAGCAGCCAAGAGGACTTGTTGATTGTCTACACCTTC. Its translation: CASSQEDLLIVYTF.

The chain combines TRBV25-1 with TRBJ2-1; perhaps D is TRBD1 or TRBD2 (5 bases each). The CDR3 covers 14 residues. CDR1 and CDR2 (germline): MGHDK, SYGVNS. Trimming removed 7 bases from V and 4 bases from J, with 14 bases in between. CDR3 bases: TGTGCCAGCAAGGGGAGAGGGGTATACAATGAGCAGTTCTTC. Protein product: CASKGRGVYNEQFF. Full variable domain (missing parts from reference TRBV25-1 and TRBJ2-1): EADIYQTPRYLVIGTGKKITLECSQTMGHDKMYWYQQDPGMELHLIHYSYGVNSTEKGDLSSESTVSRIRTEHFPLTLESARPSHTSQYLCASKGRGVYNEQFFGPGTRLTVL.

This clonotype was picked up a small number of times. The chain has TRBV28 and TRBJ1-5; 7 positions match TRBD1. The CDR3 covers 15 residues. V gave up 2 bases and J gave up 3 bases; unmatched junction bases: 4. Germline V gene lookup returns CDR1 MDHEN and CDR2 SYDVKM. The CDR3 sequence: CASSLIGTDNQPQHF. The CDR3 region has the DNA TGTGCCAGCAGTTTAATTGGGACAGACAATCAGCCCCAGCATTTT.

CDR3 in DNA: TGTGCCAGCATCGTAAGGTTCGGCCCGAACACCGGGGAGCTGTTTTTT. Residues: CASIVRFGPNTGELFF. J is TRBJ2-2 and V is TRBV27; D unclear. Germline loops: CDR1 MNHEY, CDR2 SMNVEV (reference sequence). The V gene lost 7 bases and the J gene lost 0 bases, with 15 bases spanning the gap. This CDR3 region has 16 residues.

The chain employs TRBV5-6 and TRBJ2-7; TRBD1 matches 7 bases. V was clipped by 5 bases and J by 2 bases; unmatched bases: 10. CDR1 is SGHDT and CDR2 is YYEEEE in the germline V gene. The CDR3 spans 15 residues. Here the CDR3 reads CASSSYQGVPYEQYF. The DNA of the CDR3 is TGTGCCAGCAGTTCGTATCAGGGGGTACCCTACGAGCAGTACTTC.

The J gene is TRBJ2-3, the V gene TRBV2, with D perhaps matching TRBD1 (6 bases). The CDR3 has 15 residues. The germline V gene has CDR1 SNHLY and CDR2 FYNNEI. V shed 1 base and J shed 3 bases, with 11 bases lying between them. CDR3 region: CASSEGVGATDTQYF. The CDR3 DNA follows: TGTGCCAGCAGTGAAGGTGTGGGGGCGACAGATACGCAGTATTTT.

This clonotype was observed a handful of times. The J gene is TRBJ2-1, the V gene TRBV20-1; TRBD2 matches at 9 bases. With 1 base clipped from V and 3 bases from J, the junction kept 7 bases outside the gene matches. The CDR3 contains 16 residues. The germline CDR1 and CDR2 sequences are DFQATT and SNEGSKA (reference sequence). The CDR3 region is CSARVLAGVLYNEQFF. The CDR3 DNA reads as TGCAGTGCTAGAGTTTTAGCGGGAGTGCTCTACAATGAGCAGTTCTTC.

V is TRBV7-9 and J is TRBJ1-1; unclear D gene. The CDR3 is made up of 14 amino acids. Germline CDR1 and CDR2: SEHNR and FQNEAQ (reference sequence). V was clipped by 6 bases and J by 5 bases, with 16 bases between them. The CDR3 sequence is CASRTGPSGTEAFF. CDR3 DNA sequence: TGTGCCAGCAGAACGGGCCCCTCGGGGACTGAAGCTTTCTTT. The full variable domain, in which reference TRBV7-9 and TRBJ1-1 provide the parts outside the CDR3, is DTGVSQNPRHKITKRGQNVTFRCDPISEHNRLYWYRQTLGQGPEFLTYFQNEAQLEKSRLLSDRFSAERPKGSFSTLEIQRTEQGDSAMYLCASRTGPSGTEAFFGQGTRLTVV.

This clonotype was seen at least ten times. V usage is TRBV28 and J usage is TRBJ1-5; no clear D gene. V shed 5 bases and J shed 4 bases, with 12 bases lying between them. CDR3 length: 14 residues. CDR1 is MDHEN, CDR2 SYDVKM, per germline. The CDR3 coding sequence is TGTGCCAGCAGTAGCCGGTGGCTAAATCAGCCCCAGCATTTT. Its translation is CASSSRWLNQPQHF. Drawing the rest from reference TRBV28 and TRBJ1-5, the complete variable domain is DVKVTQSSRYLVKRTGEKVFLECVQDMDHENMFWYRQDPGLGLRLIYFSYDVKMKEKGDIPEGYSVSREKKERFSLILESASTNQTSMYLCASSSRWLNQPQHFGDGTRLSIL.